This paragraph covers one T cell receptor (beta chain) sequence. Its antigen is not identified. This entry is derived from a study of cytomegalovirus exposure and HLA in healthy donors. Looking at the study overall: Earlier, 110 million or so unique TCR beta sequences were recovered from 170 million or so T cells by an analysis.

Notes on the study in general: About 90% or about 30% of the time was how often most TCR beta V segments were productive, according to an earlier analysis.

The study ran its PCR with 60 Vbeta and 13 Jbeta primers. The method was immunoSEQ multiplex PCR; TCRdb's version includes in-frame clones alone and lacks a portion of them. The sample has roughly 50,000 clones. The sequenced sample was PBMCs. The origin of this receptor is a female donor in good health and CMV-seronegative.

Here the CDR3 reads CASSLTVTNEKLFF. CDR3 bases: TGTGCCAGCAGCTTGACTGTCACTAATGAAAAACTGTTTTTT. This rearrangement joins TRBV5-6 to TRBJ1-4, with D unclear. The CDR3 sequence is 14 residues long. V lost 1 base, J lost 2 bases, and 6 bases lay in between. Germline V lookup: CDR1 SGHDT, CDR2 YYEEEE.